The clone carrying this T cell receptor beta chain was detected a few times. These data come from a study of blood T cell repertoires in COVID-19. This table comes from immunoSEQ multiplex PCR, and its TCRdb copy is limited to in-frame clones, with some not included. The sample contains 250,000 to 350,000 clones, around 90% of which appear only once. V was trimmed by 5 bases and J by 4 bases, leaving 11 bases between them. The CDR3 consists of 14 residues. The germline V gene encodes CDR1 LGHNA and CDR2 YNFKEQ. This chain uses TRBV4-2 with TRBJ1-4; possibly TRBD1 for D (6 bases). The sample was PBMCs or T cells enriched from blood (not recorded which). The source is a woman between 50 and 59 years old who had recovered from COVID-19. The CDR3 reads CASSAQGINEKLFF. CDR3 sequence (DNA): TGTGCCAGCAGCGCACAGGGCATTAATGAAAAACTGTTTTTT.